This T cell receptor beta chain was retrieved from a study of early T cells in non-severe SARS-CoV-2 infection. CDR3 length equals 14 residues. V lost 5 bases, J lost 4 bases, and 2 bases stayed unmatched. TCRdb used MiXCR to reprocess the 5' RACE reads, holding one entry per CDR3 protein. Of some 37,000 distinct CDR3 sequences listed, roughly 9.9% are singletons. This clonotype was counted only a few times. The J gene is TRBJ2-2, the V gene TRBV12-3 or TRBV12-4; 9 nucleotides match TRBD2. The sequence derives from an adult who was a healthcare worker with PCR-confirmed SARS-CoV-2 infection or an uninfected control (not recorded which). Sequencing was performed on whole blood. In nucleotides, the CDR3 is TGTGCCAGCAGTCCGGGACTAGCCACCGGGGAGCTGTTTTTT. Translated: CASSPGLATGELFF.